This TCR beta chain was profiled in a study of CXCR3-negative and CXCR3-positive naive CD8 T cells. The study's findings and limits: Hydrophobicity was higher for TRB CDR3s found in CXCR3-positive naive cells than in CXCR3-negative naive cells. With respect to TRBV-TRBJ usage, naive CXCR3-negative and CXCR3-positive cells were similar; memory differed. With CXCR3 expression partially decreased after cryopreservation, most assays relied on fresh PBMCs.

The CDR3 totals 14 residues. Germline lookup yields CDR1 SQVTM and CDR2 ANQGSEA. Researchers prepared the TRB cDNA libraries using 5' RACE with UMI labels. TCRdb reprocessed the 5' RACE reads and reports one entry per CDR3 protein, with no DNA. The sample has roughly 140,000 distinct CDR3 sequences; the top ten hold about 0.3%. At around 300,000 cells each, triplicate sorts were carried out for each CD8+ T cell subset. Within the CD8+ T cell compartment, naive cells were CD45RO-CCR7+CD27+CD95-. With respect to this clonotype: Its antigen is not known.

J is TRBJ2-3 and V is TRBV29-1; without DNA, the TCRdb call of TRBD2 cannot be checked. This TCR was recovered from a human donor in good health. Some clones in this sample may be carry-over from other donors' samples. Sequencing input: naive CXCR3+ CD8+ T cells from blood. Stated subset: CD45RO-CCR7+CD27+CD95- naive CD8+ T cells expressing CXCR3 (TNR3+). CDR3 sequence reads: CSARLAGLLDTQYF.